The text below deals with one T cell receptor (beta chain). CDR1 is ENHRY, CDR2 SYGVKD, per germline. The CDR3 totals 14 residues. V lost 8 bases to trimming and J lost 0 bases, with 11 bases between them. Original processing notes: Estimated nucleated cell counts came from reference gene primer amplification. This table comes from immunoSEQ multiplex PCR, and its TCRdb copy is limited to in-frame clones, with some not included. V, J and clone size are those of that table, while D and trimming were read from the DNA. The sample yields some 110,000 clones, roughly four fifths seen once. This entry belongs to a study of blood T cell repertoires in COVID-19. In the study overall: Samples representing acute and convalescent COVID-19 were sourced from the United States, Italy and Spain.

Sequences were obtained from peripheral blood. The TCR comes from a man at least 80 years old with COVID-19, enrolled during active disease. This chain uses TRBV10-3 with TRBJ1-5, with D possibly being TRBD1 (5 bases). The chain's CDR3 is CAIGGDPSNQPQHF. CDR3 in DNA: TGTGCCATCGGGGGGGATCCTAGCAATCAGCCCCAGCATTTT.